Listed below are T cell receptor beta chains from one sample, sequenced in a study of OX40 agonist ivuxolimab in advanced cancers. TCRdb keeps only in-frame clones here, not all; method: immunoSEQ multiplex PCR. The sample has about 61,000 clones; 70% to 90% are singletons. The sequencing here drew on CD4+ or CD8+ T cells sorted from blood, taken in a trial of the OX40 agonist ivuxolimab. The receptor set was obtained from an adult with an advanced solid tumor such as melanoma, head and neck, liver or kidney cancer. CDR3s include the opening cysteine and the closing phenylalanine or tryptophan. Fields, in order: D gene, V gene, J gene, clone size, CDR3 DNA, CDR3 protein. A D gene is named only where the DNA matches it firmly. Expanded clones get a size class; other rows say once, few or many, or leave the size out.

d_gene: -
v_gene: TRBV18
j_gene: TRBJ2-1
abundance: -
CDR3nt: TGTGCCAGCTCACCAGGTTGGGCAACCGATGAGCAGTTCTTC
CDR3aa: CASSPGWATDEQFF

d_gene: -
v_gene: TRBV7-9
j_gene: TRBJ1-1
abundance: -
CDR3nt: TGTGCCAGCAGCTTAGCAGGGAGGACTGAAGCTTTCTTT
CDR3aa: CASSLAGRTEAFF

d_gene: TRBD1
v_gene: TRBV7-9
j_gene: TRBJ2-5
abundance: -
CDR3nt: TGTGCCAGCAGCTTAGCGGGGACAGTACAAGAGACCCAGTACTTC
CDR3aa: CASSLAGTVQETQYF

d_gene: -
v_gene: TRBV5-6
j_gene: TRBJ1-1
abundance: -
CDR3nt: TGTGCCAGCAGCACCCTACACAACACTGAAGCTTTCTTT
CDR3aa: CASSTLHNTEAFF

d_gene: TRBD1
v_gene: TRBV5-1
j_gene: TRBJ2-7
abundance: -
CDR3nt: TGCGCCAGCAGCCGGGACAGTTACTACGAGCAGTACTTC
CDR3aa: CASSRDSYYEQYF

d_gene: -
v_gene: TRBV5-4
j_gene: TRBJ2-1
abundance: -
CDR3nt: TGTGCCAGCAGCCGCCCCTTTGGGGCCAATGAGCAGTTCTTC
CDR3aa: CASSRPFGANEQFF

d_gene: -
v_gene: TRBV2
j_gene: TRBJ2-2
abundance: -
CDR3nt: TGTGCCAGCAGTGGATCCTCCGGGGTCCGAGCCGGGGAGCTGTTTTTT
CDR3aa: CASSGSSGVRAGELFF

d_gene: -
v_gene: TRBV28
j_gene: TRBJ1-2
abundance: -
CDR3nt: TGTGCCAGCAGCTCCGGACCCCCTAACTATGGCTACACCTTC
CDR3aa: CASSSGPPNYGYTF

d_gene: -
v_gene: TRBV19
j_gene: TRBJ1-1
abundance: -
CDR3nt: TGTGCCAGTAAACTTGGGTCCGACCTGAACACTGAAGCTTTCTTT
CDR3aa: CASKLGSDLNTEAFF

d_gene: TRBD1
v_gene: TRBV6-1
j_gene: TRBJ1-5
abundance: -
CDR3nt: TGTGCCAGCAGTGGGGGGAGGGGGACAGGAGGAGGTCAGCCCCAGCATTTT
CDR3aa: CASSGGRGTGGGQPQHF

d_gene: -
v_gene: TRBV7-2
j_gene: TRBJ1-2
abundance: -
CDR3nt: TGTGCCAGCAGCTTAGATGGCAGGGGCGGCTACACCTTC
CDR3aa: CASSLDGRGGYTF

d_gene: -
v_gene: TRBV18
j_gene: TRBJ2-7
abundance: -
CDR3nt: TGTGCCAGCTCACCAAGCCGGGACGTTCGCAGCTCCTACGAGCAGTACTTC
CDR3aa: CASSPSRDVRSSYEQYF

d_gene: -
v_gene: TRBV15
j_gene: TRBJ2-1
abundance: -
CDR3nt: TGTGCCACCAGCAGGGACCCCCGGAGTGAGCAGTTCTTC
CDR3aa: CATSRDPRSEQFF

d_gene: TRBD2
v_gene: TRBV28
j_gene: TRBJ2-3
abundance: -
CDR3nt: TGTGCCAGCAGATCTCCCCTAGCGGGGGACACAGATACGCAGTATTTT
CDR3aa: CASRSPLAGDTDTQYF

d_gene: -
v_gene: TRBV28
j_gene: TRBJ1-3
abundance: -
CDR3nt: TGTGCCAGCAGGTCGGGAAACACCATATATTTT
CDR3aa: CASRSGNTIYF

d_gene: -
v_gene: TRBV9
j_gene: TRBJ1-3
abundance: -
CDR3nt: TGTGCCAGCAGCGTAGGTCGGACAAACGGAAACACCATATATTTT
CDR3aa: CASSVGRTNGNTIYF

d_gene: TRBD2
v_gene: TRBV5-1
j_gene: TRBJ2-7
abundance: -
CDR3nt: TGCGCCAGCAGCTCCTCTAGCGGATCTTACGAGCAGTACTTC
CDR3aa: CASSSSSGSYEQYF

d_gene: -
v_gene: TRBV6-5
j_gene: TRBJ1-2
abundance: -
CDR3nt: TGTGCCAGCAGTTACATATCGCCAAACTATGGCTACACCTTC
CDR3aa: CASSYISPNYGYTF

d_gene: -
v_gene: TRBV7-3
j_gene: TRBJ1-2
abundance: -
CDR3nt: TGTGCCAGCAGCCCGTACGCGACGACCGAGGGTAACTATGGCTACACCTTC
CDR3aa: CASSPYATTEGNYGYTF

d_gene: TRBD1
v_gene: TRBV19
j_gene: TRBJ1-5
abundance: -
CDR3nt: TGTGCCAGTAGTATTTCAAACAGGGGAGGGAGCAATCAGCCCCAGCATTTT
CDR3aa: CASSISNRGGSNQPQHF

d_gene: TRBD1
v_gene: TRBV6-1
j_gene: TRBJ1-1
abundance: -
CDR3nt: TGTGCCAGCAGTGGTCGACAGGGGGTGAACACTGAAGCTTTCTTT
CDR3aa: CASSGRQGVNTEAFF

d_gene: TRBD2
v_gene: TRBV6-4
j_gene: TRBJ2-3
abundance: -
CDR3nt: TGTGCCAGCAGTGACTGGGCGGGGGAAGATACGCAGTATTTT
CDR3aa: CASSDWAGEDTQYF

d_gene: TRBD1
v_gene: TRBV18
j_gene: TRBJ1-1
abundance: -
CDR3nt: TGTGCCAGCTCCGCCGGGACAGGGGGGAACACTGAAGCTTTCTTT
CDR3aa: CASSAGTGGNTEAFF

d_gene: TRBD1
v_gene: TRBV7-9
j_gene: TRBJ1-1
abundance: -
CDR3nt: TGTGCCAGCAGCTTAGCAGGGACAGGTGGTAGTGAAGCTTTCTTT
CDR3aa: CASSLAGTGGSEAFF

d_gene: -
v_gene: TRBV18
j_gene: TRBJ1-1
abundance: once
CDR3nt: TGTGCCAGCTCACCACAGCGGAGGGTTGAGGAAGCTTTCTTT
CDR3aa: CASSPQRRVEEAFF

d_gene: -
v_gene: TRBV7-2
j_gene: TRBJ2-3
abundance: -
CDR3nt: TGTGCCAGCAGCTTGTCCGGGGCCACAGATACGCAGTATTTT
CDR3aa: CASSLSGATDTQYF

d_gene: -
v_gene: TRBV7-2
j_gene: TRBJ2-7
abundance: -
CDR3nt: TGTGCCAGCAGCCTAAGCGCCGTAAGCTCCTACGAGCAGTACTTC
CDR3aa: CASSLSAVSSYEQYF

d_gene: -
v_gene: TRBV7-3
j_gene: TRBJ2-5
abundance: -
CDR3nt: TGTGCCAGCAGCACAAAGACATGCCAAGAGACCCAGTACTTC
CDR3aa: CASSTKTCQETQYF

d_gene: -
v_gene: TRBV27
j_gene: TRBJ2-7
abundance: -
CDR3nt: TGTGCCAGCAGTTTATCCCCAGGTCCCTACGAGCAGTACTTC
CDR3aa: CASSLSPGPYEQYF

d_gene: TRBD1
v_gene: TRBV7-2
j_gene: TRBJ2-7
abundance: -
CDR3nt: TGTGCCAGCAGCTTACAGACAGGGGGGGGAAACGAGCAGTACTTC
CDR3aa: CASSLQTGGGNEQYF

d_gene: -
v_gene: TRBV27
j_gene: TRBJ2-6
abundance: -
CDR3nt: TGTGCCAGCAGTTCGTCCATCTCTGGGGCCAACGTCCTGACTTTC
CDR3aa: CASSSSISGANVLTF

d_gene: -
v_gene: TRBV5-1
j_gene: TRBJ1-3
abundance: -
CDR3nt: TGCGCCAGCAGCTTAGCAGGGATCTCTGGAAACACCATATATTTT
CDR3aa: CASSLAGISGNTIYF

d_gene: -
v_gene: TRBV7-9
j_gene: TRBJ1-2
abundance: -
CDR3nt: TGTGCCAGCAGCTTGGGGAGTGGCTACACCTTC
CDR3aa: CASSLGSGYTF

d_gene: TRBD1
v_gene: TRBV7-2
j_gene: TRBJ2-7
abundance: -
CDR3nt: TGTGCCAGCAGGGGACAGGGGGCACTGGGCGAGCAGTACTTC
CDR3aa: CASRGQGALGEQYF

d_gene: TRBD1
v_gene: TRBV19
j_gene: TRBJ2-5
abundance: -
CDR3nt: TGTGCCAGTAGTATAGGGGGGACAGGACCCCAAGAGACCCAGTACTTC
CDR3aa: CASSIGGTGPQETQYF

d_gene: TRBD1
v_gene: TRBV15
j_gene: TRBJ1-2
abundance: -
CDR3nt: TGTGCCACCAGCAGCGTAGAGGGGGCGTACGGCGGCTACACCTTC
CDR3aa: CATSSVEGAYGGYTF

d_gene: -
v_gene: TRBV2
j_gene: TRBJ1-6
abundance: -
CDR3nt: TGTGCCAGCAAGGACCAGTTAAATTCACCCCTCCACTTT
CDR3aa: CASKDQLNSPLHF

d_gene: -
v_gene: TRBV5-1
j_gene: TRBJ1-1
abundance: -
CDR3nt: TGCGCCAGCCAGGCAGTGGTAAGCACTGAAGCTTTCTTT
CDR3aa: CASQAVVSTEAFF

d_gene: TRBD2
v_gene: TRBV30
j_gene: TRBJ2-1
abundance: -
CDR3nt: TGTGCCTGGACTAGCGGGTTCCTCTCCTACAATGAGCAGTTCTTC
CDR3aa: CAWTSGFLSYNEQFF

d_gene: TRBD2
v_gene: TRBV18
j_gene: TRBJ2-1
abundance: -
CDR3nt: TGTGCCAGCTCACCCCTTAGCGGGGGCCTTTTGGAGCAGTTCTTC
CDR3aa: CASSPLSGGLLEQFF

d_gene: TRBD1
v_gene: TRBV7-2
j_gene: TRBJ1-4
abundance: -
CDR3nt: TGTGCCAGCAGCTTAATCGGGGACAGGGGGCTAACTAATGAAAAACTGTTTTTT
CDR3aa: CASSLIGDRGLTNEKLFF

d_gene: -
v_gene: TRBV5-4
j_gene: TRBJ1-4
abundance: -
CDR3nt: TGTGCCAGCAGCTTTGAAGGGTGGGCTAATGAAAAACTGTTTTTT
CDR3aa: CASSFEGWANEKLFF